Following are 11 T cell receptor beta chains from one sample sequenced in a study of T cell responses to AZD1222 COVID-19 vaccine. Here immunoSEQ multiplex PCR was the method, and the copy in TCRdb shows in-frame clones only, minus some. The sample consists of fewer than 150,000 clones, 90% to 95% of them appearing once. Material: peripheral blood, obtained 28 days after the second AZD1222 dose. These TCRs come from an adult who received the AZD1222 COVID-19 vaccine.

The rearrangement uses TRBV10-3 and TRBJ1-2, with no clear D. Germline V gene sequence: CDR1 ENHRY, CDR2 SYGVKD. V lost 3 bases and J 5 bases, leaving 10 bases between the germline ends. There are 13 residues in the CDR3. The CDR3 spells CAISDPGHYGYTF. CDR3 DNA sequence: TGTGCCATCAGTGATCCCGGGCATTATGGCTACACCTTC.

CDR3 sequence reads: CASSLGRGQEDEQYF. The CDR3 region has the DNA TGTGCCAGCAGCTTAGGCCGGGGCCAGGAGGACGAGCAGTACTTC. The rearrangement joins TRBV13 to TRBJ2-7; either TRBD1 or TRBD2 may supply D (5 bases each). CDR1 is PRHDT, CDR2 FYEKMQ, per germline (reference sequence). V was clipped by 0 bases and J by 5 bases, with 14 bases between them. The CDR3 sequence is 15 residues long.

The chain employs TRBV3-1 (or the pseudogene TRBV3-2) and TRBJ1-1; 7 bases are a match to TRBD1. The CDR3 sequence is 12 residues long. Germline V gene sequence: CDR1 LGHDT, CDR2 YNNKEL (reference sequence). Unmatched junction bases numbered 3, after V lost 5 bases and J lost 6 bases. The chain's CDR3 is CASSDRVSEAFF. In DNA form, the CDR3 reads TGTGCCAGCAGCGACAGGGTCTCTGAAGCTTTCTTT.

The chain uses TRBV5-1 and TRBJ2-7, with D perhaps given as TRBD1 or TRBD2 (5 bases each). Germline V gene data show CDR1 as SGHRS and CDR2 as YFSETQ. This CDR3 contains 16 residues. The V and J ends lost 4 bases and 6 bases respectively, with 23 bases between them. The CDR3 loop is CASSPEPGTPRIEQYF. Written as DNA, the CDR3 is TGCGCCAGCAGCCCGGAGCCCGGGACGCCGAGGATCGAGCAGTACTTC.

The V and J genes are TRBV19 and TRBJ2-2; a possible D gene is TRBD1 (6 bases). The V end lost 3 bases, the J end lost 5 bases, and 16 bases lay between the germline ends. The germline V gene encodes CDR1 LNHDA and CDR2 SQIVND (reference sequence). This CDR3 is 16 amino acids long. The CDR3 DNA is TGTGCCAGTAGTATTAAGACAGGATCGAGAACCGGGGAGCTGTTTTTT. This codes for CASSIKTGSRTGELFF.

The V and J genes are TRBV7-9 and TRBJ2-3; possible D gene TRBD2, 7 bases. Deletions cut 7 bases from V and 4 bases from J, with 18 bases between. This CDR3 has 15 amino acids. Germline CDR1 reads SEHNR; CDR2 reads FQNEAQ (reference sequence). The CDR3 coding sequence is TGTGCCAGCACCCCGCCGGGGGGCCAACCAGATACGCAGTATTTT. Its translation: CASTPPGGQPDTQYF.

The chain couples TRBV3-1 (or the pseudogene TRBV3-2) to TRBJ1-1, with D tentatively TRBD1 (5 bases). This CDR3 contains 13 residues. The V end lost 4 bases, the J end lost 5 bases, and 11 bases lay between the germline ends. The germline V gene encodes CDR1 LGHDT and CDR2 YNNKEL (reference sequence). The CDR3 nucleotides are TGTGCCAGCAGCCTAAGGGGACTGACTGAAGCTTTCTTT. Its translation is CASSLRGLTEAFF.

The gene calls are TRBV5-1 and TRBJ2-7; D remains unclear. Trimming stripped 5 bases from V and 2 bases from J, with 17 bases between. The CDR3 runs 15 residues. The V gene's germline CDR1 is SGHRS and CDR2 YFSETQ. The CDR3 DNA reads TGCGCCAGCAGTTTATGGCGAGACTCAACCTACGAGCAGTACTTC. Its translation: CASSLWRDSTYEQYF.

The V gene is TRBV30, the J gene TRBJ1-4, with no clear D. Trimming shortened V by 0 bases and J by 7 bases, and 12 bases separated the two germline ends. Per the germline V gene, CDR1 is GTSNPN and CDR2 is SVGIG (reference sequence). The CDR3 is 14 residues long. In DNA, the CDR3 is TGTGCCTGGAGTGTCCCAGAAAGAGCTGAAAAACTGTTTTTT. Protein: CAWSVPERAEKLFF. Full variable domain (missing parts from reference TRBV30 and TRBJ1-4): SQTIHQWPATLVQPVGSPLSLECTVEGTSNPNLYWYRQAAGRGLQLLFYSVGIGQISSEVPQNLSASRPQDRQFILSSKKLLLSDSGFYLCAWSVPERAEKLFFGSGTQLSVL.

This CDR3 reads CASSFRDTEAFF. In DNA, the CDR3 is TGCGCCAGCAGCTTCAGGGACACTGAAGCTTTCTTT. The chain recombines TRBV5-1 with TRBJ1-1; D is possibly TRBD1 (5 bases). CDR3 length: 12 amino acids. Germline-derived CDR1 and CDR2 are SGHRS and YFSETQ. V dropped 2 bases and J dropped 3 bases, with 5 bases sitting between them.

Turning to this clone: One end of the junction varies from germline; a read error may be responsible. This chain uses TRBV7-7 with TRBJ2-4; 12 bases are shared with TRBD1. Germline V lookup: CDR1 SSHAT, CDR2 FNYEAQ (reference sequence). The CDR3 covers 16 residues. The CDR3 spells CASRRGQGAVKNIQYF. CDR3 sequence (DNA): TGTGCTAGCAGAAGGGGACAGGGGGCCGTCAAAAACATTCAGTACTTC. The full variable domain, with the rest looked up from reference TRBV7-7 and TRBJ2-4, is GAGVSQSPRYKVTKRGQDVTLRCDPISSHATLYWYQQALGQGPEFLTYFNYEAQPDKSGLPSDRFSAERPEGSISTLTIQRTEQRDSAMYRCASRRGQGAVKNIQYFGAGTRLSVL.